This TCR beta chain was recovered during a study of glioma-infiltrating T cells after dendritic cell vaccination. Study context: Autologous tumor lysate was loaded overnight onto monocyte-derived dendritic cells grown approximately 7 days with IL-4 and GM-CSF.

Sequencing used immunoSEQ multiplex PCR; TCRdb keeps in-frame clones, though not all of them. The sample has about 58,000 clones, about four fifths seen once. The CDR3 totals 14 residues. Germline assignment: CDR1 SGHRS and CDR2 YFSETQ. V shed 0 bases and J 5 bases; nucleotides not matched to a gene: 4. Time point given: after dendritic cell vaccination, including at tumor progression/relapse. The chain links TRBV5-1 to TRBJ1-2; TRBD1 matches 7 bases. The TCR was taken from a human donor with glioblastoma. The specimen comprised blood, sampled after dendritic cell vaccination. The CDR3 region has the DNA TGCGCCAGCAGCTTGGACAGGGGAGTGTATGGCTACACCTTC. It is translated as CASSLDRGVYGYTF. The whole variable domain, remainder taken from reference TRBV5-1 and TRBJ1-2, is KAGVTQTPRYLIKTRGQQVTLSCSPISGHRSVSWYQQTPGQGLQFLFEYFSETQRNKGNFPGRFSGRQFSNSRSEMNVSTLELGDSALYLCASSLDRGVYGYTFGSGTRLTVV.